The T cell receptor beta chain described here comes from a study of T cell responses to AZD1222 COVID-19 vaccine. Study-wide background: Second-dose timings of about 4 or about 12 weeks were pooled. Broader study findings: The span of vaccine-associated CD4 TCRs extended across spike, with dominance at 160-218 and 743-854. At baseline, just five to seven AZD1222 recipients tested seropositive. With two AZD1222 doses given, Spike-specific TCR breadth and depth both rose.

On this clone itself: Its antigen remains unknown.

The method was immunoSEQ multiplex PCR; TCRdb's version includes in-frame clones alone and lacks a portion of them. This table holds more than 110,000 clones, over 85% found once. V lost 2 bases and J lost 0; bases outside the gene matches: 11. This CDR3 spans 19 amino acids. Sequencing used peripheral blood, obtained on day 0 of AZD1222 vaccination. This rearrangement joins TRBV23-1 to TRBJ2-7; TRBD2 aligns across 12 bases. TRBV23-1 is filed as an ORF, its function uncertain. The sequence was collected from an adult in good health. CDR3 DNA sequence: TGCGCCAGCAGTCAAAGCTTTGTTGGACTAGCGGGGTACTCCTACGAGCAGTACTTC. Translated: CASSQSFVGLAGYSYEQYF.